The 31 T cell receptor beta chains given below trace back to one sample, sequenced in a study of blood T cell repertoires in COVID-19. The assay was immunoSEQ multiplex PCR, and TCRdb's table has in-frame clones only and misses some. The sample has about 25,000 clones; about nine tenths are singletons. What was sequenced was peripheral blood. The receptors were sampled from a man over 45 with active COVID-19.

The V gene is TRBV25-1, the J gene TRBJ1-5; perhaps TRBD1 as D (6 bases). Trimming stripped 1 base from V and 4 bases from J, with 8 bases between. This CDR3 spans 14 amino acids. Germline CDR1 and CDR2: MGHDK and SYGVNS. CDR3 bases: TGTGCCAGCAGTGAATGGACAGCGAATCAGCCCCAGCATTTT. It is translated as CASSEWTANQPQHF.

The V and J genes are TRBV28 and TRBJ1-5; TRBD1 agrees at 7 bases. The CDR3 extends over 15 amino acids. CDR1 and CDR2 (germline): MDHEN, SYDVKM. The V segment lost 5 bases and the J segment 7 bases; nucleotides outside the gene matches: 11. The CDR3 spells CASSARGRGGQPQHF. CDR3 in DNA: TGTGCCAGCAGTGCTAGGGGGCGGGGTGGACAGCCCCAGCATTTT.

This chain uses TRBV19 with TRBJ2-1, with 9 bases matching TRBD1. CDR3 length: 15 amino acids. V trimming: 6 bases; J trimming: 5 bases; junction bases outside the gene matches: 8. Germline-derived CDR1 and CDR2 are LNHDA and SQIVND (reference sequence). CDR3 bases: TGTGCCAGTAGACTGAGCGGGACAGGGCACAATGAGCAGTTCTTC. This gives the protein CASRLSGTGHNEQFF.

The V call is TRBV2, the J call TRBJ1-4; 7 positions agree with TRBD1. The germline V gene encodes CDR1 SNHLY and CDR2 FYNNEI. V shed 5 bases, J shed 0 bases, and the junction held 9 bases outside the gene matches. The CDR3 loop spans 17 amino acids. CDR3 sequence (DNA): TGTGCCAGCAGTAACCGGGACAGCCCGGCAACTAATGAAAAACTGTTTTTT. Translation: CASSNRDSPATNEKLFF.

This rearrangement joins TRBV19 to TRBJ1-1, with 10 bases lining up with TRBD1. This CDR3 contains 14 residues. After removal of 5 bases from V and 11 bases from J, the junction contained 11 bases not matched to a gene. Germline V gene data show CDR1 as LNHDA and CDR2 as SQIVND (reference sequence). DNA for the CDR3: TGTGCCAGTAGTCTCGGGCCGACAGGGGGCACGGCTTTCTTT. This translates into CASSLGPTGGTAFF.

The DNA for the CDR3 is TGTGCCAGCAGCTTCCACCCAGGGGTAACCTATAATTCACCCCTCCACTTT. This translates into CASSFHPGVTYNSPLHF. The chain links TRBV7-9 to TRBJ1-6; D perhaps matches TRBD1 (6 bases). The CDR3 loop spans 17 amino acids. CDR1 is SEHNR and CDR2 is FQNEAQ in the germline V gene (reference sequence). V was pared by 3 bases and J by 2 bases, with 14 bases between.

The chain employs TRBV6-5 and TRBJ1-1; D is possibly TRBD1 (6 bases). The germline CDR1 and CDR2 sequences are MNHEY and SVGAGI. V was cut by 6 bases and J by 7 bases, with 9 bases left in between. The length of the CDR3 is 11 residues. In DNA form, the CDR3 reads TGTGCCAGCAGAGGGGGGGTTGAAGCTTTCTTT. Translated: CASRGGVEAFF.

The chain links TRBV4-1 to TRBJ2-3, with 9 bases identical to TRBD2. After removal of 3 bases from V and 2 bases from J, the junction contained 6 bases not matched to a gene. CDR1 is MGHRA and CDR2 is YSYEKL in the germline V gene. The CDR3 is made up of 16 amino acids. The CDR3 bases are TGCGCCAGCAGCCAGATTAGCGGGGGACCCACAGATACGCAGTATTTT. It yields the protein CASSQISGGPTDTQYF.

This clone was seen more than once but under ten times. CDR3 amino acids: CASSLDRGANTGELFF. Written as DNA, the CDR3 is TGTGCCAGCAGCTTAGACCGGGGGGCGAACACCGGGGAGCTGTTTTTT. The chain joins TRBV7-9 to TRBJ2-2, with 7 bases that match TRBD2. The CDR3 consists of 16 residues. Trimming cost V 1 base and J 0 bases; bases outside gene matches: 2. Germline CDR1 SEHNR, CDR2 FQNEAQ (reference sequence).

V gene TRBV5-1 combines with J gene TRBJ2-3; TRBD2 agrees at 12 bases. The CDR3 contains 20 residues. V trimming: 4 bases; J trimming: 4 bases; junction bases outside the gene matches: 19. Germline CDR1 SGHRS, CDR2 YFSETQ. The CDR3 bases are TGCGCCAGCAGCCCTGGGGCGTCTATTCCTAGCGGGGGGGCCTCAGATACGCAGTATTTT. It yields the protein CASSPGASIPSGGASDTQYF.

The chain is built from TRBV7-2 and TRBJ2-3; D ambiguous. The CDR3 covers 14 residues. Trimming left V 0 bases short and J 1 base short, with 5 bases between. Germline-derived CDR1 and CDR2 are SGHTA and FQGNSA. The CDR3 nucleotides are TGTGCCAGCAGCTTAGCCTCAGGCACAGATACGCAGTATTTT. Translation gives CASSLASGTDTQYF.

This chain uses TRBV6-2 or TRBV6-3 with TRBJ2-7; the D gene is possibly TRBD2 (6 bases). Per the germline V gene, CDR1 is MNHEY and CDR2 is SVGEGT. The ends were cut back, 0 bases at V and 2 bases at J, with 11 bases in the middle. The CDR3 is 15 amino acids. The CDR3 DNA is TGTGCCAGCAGTTACTCGGGGCGGGGCCCCTACGAGCAGTACGTC. This gives the protein CASSYSGRGPYEQYV.

V and J are TRBV11-1 and TRBJ2-1; 10 bases fit TRBD2. Germline V lookup: CDR1 SGHAT, CDR2 FQDESV (reference sequence). The CDR3 is 15 amino acids. Trimming cost V 4 bases and J 4 bases; bases outside gene matches: 4. The CDR3 region has the DNA TGTGCCAGCAGCTCCGGACTAGCGGAGTACAATGAGCAGTTCTTC. Residues: CASSSGLAEYNEQFF.

This rearrangement joins TRBV18 to TRBJ2-1; 10 bases fit TRBD2. The trim removed 2 bases at V and 4 bases at J, leaving 2 bases unmatched. The CDR3 loop spans 15 amino acids. In germline, CDR1 is KGHSH, CDR2 LQKENI. The CDR3 is CASSPRTSGYNEQFF. The DNA of the CDR3 is TGTGCCAGCTCACCAAGGACTAGCGGTTACAATGAGCAGTTCTTC.

The chain uses TRBV19 and TRBJ2-2; TRBD2 agrees at 7 bases. The germline gives CDR1 LNHDA, CDR2 SQIVND (reference sequence). V shed 3 bases, J shed 5 bases, and the junction held 3 bases outside the gene matches. The CDR3 totals 14 residues. CDR3 region: CASSIFGGTGELFF. CDR3 nucleotides: TGTGCCAGTAGTATTTTCGGGGGGACCGGGGAGCTGTTTTTT.

This chain connects TRBV24-1 to TRBJ2-1; TRBD2 matches 7 bases. CDR3 length: 13 residues. J was trimmed by 4 bases and V by 6 bases; bases with no gene match: 2. Germline CDR1 is KGHDR and CDR2 is SFDVKD. Here the CDR3 reads CATSLAEYNEQFF. Written as DNA, the CDR3 is TGTGCCACCAGTCTAGCGGAGTACAATGAGCAGTTCTTC.

This chain connects TRBV7-9 to TRBJ1-6, with unresolved D. Germline loops: CDR1 SEHNR, CDR2 FQNEAQ (reference sequence). This CDR3 comprises 15 residues. Trimming cost V 0 bases and J 7 bases, with 10 bases left between them. CDR3 protein: CASSLAGLQNSPLHF. The CDR3 coding sequence is TGTGCCAGCAGCTTAGCCGGTTTGCAAAATTCACCCCTCCACTTT.

This chain links TRBV6-2 or TRBV6-3 with TRBJ1-5, with 9 bases lining up with TRBD1. After removal of 6 bases from V and 9 bases from J, the junction contained 12 bases not matched to a gene. Per the germline V gene, CDR1 is MNHEY and CDR2 is SVGEGT. This CDR3 contains 15 residues. The CDR3 loop reads CASRYLRDRVWPQHF. For the CDR3, the DNA is TGTGCCAGCAGATACCTAAGGGACAGGGTTTGGCCCCAGCATTTT.

The chain is built from TRBV7-8 and TRBJ2-7; 7 nucleotides line up with TRBD1. This CDR3 has 12 amino acids. The germline V gene has CDR1 SGHVS and CDR2 FQNEAQ. The trim removed 5 bases at V and 3 bases at J, leaving 1 base unmatched. DNA for the CDR3: TGTGCCAGCAGCCGACAGGGCTACGAGCAGTACGTC. This gives the protein CASSRQGYEQYV.

This clone has more than one count but fewer than ten. The V and J genes are TRBV6-2 or TRBV6-3 and TRBJ1-3; maybe TRBD1 (5 bases). V was trimmed by 0 bases and J by 10 bases, leaving 19 bases between them. Germline assignment: CDR1 MNHEY and CDR2 SVGEGT. The CDR3 contains 16 residues. The CDR3 sequence: CASSYSGRGFGRTIYF. Written as DNA, the CDR3 is TGTGCCAGCAGTTACTCGGGACGGGGATTCGGGAGAACCATATATTTT.

This clone is termed medium-sized. The chain combines TRBV4-2 with TRBJ1-1; D gene unclear. Germline CDR1 reads LGHNA; CDR2 reads YNFKEQ. Trimming shortened V by 1 base and J by 3 bases, and 3 bases separated the two germline ends. The CDR3 extends over 12 amino acids. In DNA form, the CDR3 reads TGTGCCAGCAGCCAAGTCGACACTGAAGCTTTCTTT. As protein: CASSQVDTEAFF.

The chain has TRBV14 and TRBJ2-1, with D possibly TRBD2 on 5 matching bases. Trimming stripped 0 bases from V and 9 bases from J, with 12 bases between. The CDR3 has 14 residues. CDR1 is SGHDN and CDR2 is FVKESK in the germline V gene. The CDR3 region is CASSQDWLAREQFF. CDR3 sequence (DNA): TGTGCCAGCAGCCAAGATTGGCTAGCCCGTGAGCAGTTCTTC. Using reference TRBV14 and TRBJ2-1 for the parts outside the CDR3, the full variable domain is EAGVTQFPSHSVIEKGQTVTLRCDPISGHDNLYWYRRVMGKEIKFLLHFVKESKQDESGMPNNRFLAERTGGTYSTLKVQPAELEDSGVYFCASSQDWLAREQFFGPGTRLTVL.

J is TRBJ1-5 and V is TRBV21-1; TRBD1, the table's D call, was not compared with the DNA. TRBV21-1 constitutes a pseudogene. This CDR3 is built from 18 residues. The CDR3 DNA reads as TGTGCCAGCAGCAGCACAGGGGGCTTGATAGATAGCAATCAGCCCCAGCATTTT. Amino acids: CASSSTGGLIDSNQPQHF.

The rearrangement uses TRBV7-9 and TRBJ1-5; a weak D match, TRBD1 (5 bases). In germline, CDR1 is SEHNR, CDR2 FQNEAQ (reference sequence). This CDR3 comprises 13 residues. Deletions cut 5 bases from V and 7 bases from J, with 12 bases between. The DNA for the CDR3 is TGTGCCAGCAGCCCTGCAGGGTACCAGCCCCAGCATTTT. Translated: CASSPAGYQPQHF.

J is TRBJ2-7 and V is TRBV5-6, with a possible D match to TRBD1 (6 bases). Trimming removed 1 base at V and 3 bases at J, with 17 bases between. The CDR3 totals 16 residues. Germline V gene lookup returns CDR1 SGHDT and CDR2 YYEEEE. The CDR3 loop is CASSLFFRVGGYEQYV. The CDR3 bases are TGTGCCAGCAGCTTGTTTTTTCGGGTAGGGGGCTACGAGCAGTACGTC.

The J gene is TRBJ2-7, the V gene TRBV14; D perhaps matches TRBD2 (5 bases). Per the germline V gene, CDR1 is SGHDN and CDR2 is FVKESK. The CDR3 is 13 residues long. V gave up 4 bases and J gave up 2 bases, with 9 bases separating them. CDR3 sequence: CASSPRDTYEQYF. The CDR3 coding sequence is TGTGCCAGCAGCCCCCGGGATACCTACGAGCAGTACTTC. Full variable domain (outside the CDR3, taken from reference TRBV14 and TRBJ2-7): EAGVTQFPSHSVIEKGQTVTLRCDPISGHDNLYWYRRVMGKEIKFLLHFVKESKQDESGMPNNRFLAERTGGTYSTLKVQPAELEDSGVYFCASSPRDTYEQYFGPGTRLTVT.

This chain joins TRBV7-8 and TRBJ1-2; D not resolved. Trimming cost V 0 bases and J 3 bases, with 8 bases left between them. Germline V gene lookup returns CDR1 SGHVS and CDR2 FQNEAQ. This CDR3 spans 14 amino acids. In nucleotides, the CDR3 is TGTGCCAGCAGCTTAGCGATGCAGGACTATGGCTACACCTTC. Its protein is CASSLAMQDYGYTF. Supplemented by reference TRBV7-8 and TRBJ1-2, the full variable domain reads GAGVSQSPRYKVAKRGQDVALRCDPISGHVSLFWYQQALGQGPEFLTYFQNEAQLDKSGLPSDRFFAERPEGSVSTLKIQRTQQEDSAVYLCASSLAMQDYGYTFGSGTRLTVV.

The genes are TRBV30 and TRBJ1-4; no clear D gene. The CDR3 consists of 13 residues. The V and J ends lost 3 bases and 7 bases respectively, with 12 bases between them. In germline, CDR1 is GTSNPN, CDR2 SVGIG (reference sequence). The CDR3 sequence: CAWRGGRGEKLFF. The CDR3 DNA is TGTGCCTGGAGGGGAGGTAGAGGTGAAAAACTGTTTTTT.

This chain links TRBV14 with TRBJ2-7; 7 bases are a match to TRBD1. V dropped 3 bases and J dropped 7; count of bases not matched to a gene: 9. Germline loops: CDR1 SGHDN, CDR2 FVKESK. CDR3 size: 14 residues. CDR3 region: CASSHRQGTGEQYF. The CDR3 DNA sequence: TGTGCCAGCAGCCACCGACAGGGTACGGGGGAGCAGTACTTC.

V gene TRBV7-9 combines with J gene TRBJ2-1; 7 bases map to TRBD1. The germline V gene has CDR1 SEHNR and CDR2 FQNEAQ (reference sequence). The V segment lost 10 bases and the J segment 3 bases; nucleotides outside the gene matches: 6. This CDR3 comprises 13 residues. The CDR3 nucleotides are TGTGCCACCCCCCGGGACAGCTACAATGAGCAGTTCTTC. This gives the protein CATPRDSYNEQFF.

In its sample, this clone was seen once. The junction and the germline gene differ at one end; a read error may be behind it. The genes are TRBV7-7 and TRBJ2-1; TRBD2 agrees at 12 bases. CDR1 and CDR2 from the germline V gene are SSHAT and FNYEAQ (reference sequence). CDR3 length equals 15 residues. The CDR3 DNA sequence: TGTGCTAGCAGCTTACTAGCGGGGGGTTACAATGAGCAGTTCTTC. This encodes CASSLLAGGYNEQFF.